Following are 14 T cell receptor beta chains from one sample sequenced in a study of beta chain features in type 1 diabetes. Expressed TCRB transcripts got sequenced, as all isolated RNA was reverse transcribed. Sequencing used immunoSEQ multiplex PCR; TCRdb keeps in-frame clones, though not all of them. The sample carries roughly 450,000 clones, approximately 15% recorded once. Sequenced input: naive CD4+ T cells from blood. The receptors shown here come from a man in his thirties or forties in good health.

This clone was observed a few times. This chain connects TRBV2 to TRBJ2-3; 7 bases line up with TRBD1. The CDR3 is 14 amino acids. Unmatched junction bases numbered 8, after V lost 5 bases and J lost 6 bases. Germline-derived CDR1 and CDR2 are SNHLY and FYNNEI. The CDR3 here is CASSPGQVRDTQYF. CDR3 in DNA: TGTGCCAGCAGTCCCGGACAGGTACGGGATACGCAGTATTTT.

The CDR3 spells CASSPRGVHEQYV. CDR3 coding DNA: TGCGCCAGCAGCCCCCGAGGGGTGCACGAGCAGTACGTC. The V gene is TRBV4-3, the J gene TRBJ2-7; D is possibly TRBD1 or TRBD2 (5 bases each). The CDR3 runs 13 residues. CDR1 LGHNA and CDR2 YSLEER come from the germline V gene. V was trimmed by 4 bases and J by 5 bases, leaving 12 bases between them.

V gene TRBV9 combines with J gene TRBJ2-2; D gene ambiguous. Germline assignment: CDR1 SGDLS and CDR2 YYNGEE. This CDR3 contains 16 residues. V shed 0 bases and J shed 0 bases, with 9 bases lying between them. The CDR3 DNA reads as TGTGCCAGCAGCGTAGGCCCGATACCGAACACCGGGGAGCTGTTTTTT. Translating it yields CASSVGPIPNTGELFF.

The chain combines TRBV7-2 with TRBJ2-1; no reliable D call. Germline CDR1 and CDR2: SGHTA and FQGNSA. The CDR3 has 13 residues. V was shortened by 3 bases and J by 8 bases, with 11 bases between the two germline ends. CDR3 nucleotide sequence: TGTGCCAGCAGCTTGTATCTTTCCCATGAGCAGTTCTTC. Translating it yields CASSLYLSHEQFF.

As to this clone: Other DNA sequences in the same sample also yield this CDR3. The rearrangement uses TRBV19 and TRBJ2-6, with D unclear. There are 14 residues in the CDR3. The germline gives CDR1 LNHDA, CDR2 SQIVND (reference sequence). V dropped 4 bases and J dropped 0 bases, with 4 bases sitting between them. In DNA form, the CDR3 reads TGTGCCAGTAGTAGGGACTCTGGGGCCAACGTCCTGACTTTC. It codes for CASSRDSGANVLTF.

The chain combines TRBV9 with TRBJ2-1; 8 positions agree with TRBD2. Germline V gives CDR1 SGDLS, CDR2 YYNGEE. This CDR3 has 13 residues. J was trimmed by 7 bases and V by 7 bases; bases with no gene match: 7. The CDR3 is CASSPSGGNEQFF. The CDR3, as DNA: TGTGCCAGCTCACCGTCGGGGGGGAATGAGCAGTTCTTC.

On this clone itself: Other DNA sequences within the sample encode an identical CDR3. The chain couples TRBV7-2 to TRBJ2-5; tentatively, D is TRBD2 (6 bases). The V end was cut by 5 bases, the J end by 2 bases, with 9 bases between. The CDR3 is made up of 13 amino acids. In germline, CDR1 is SGHTA, CDR2 FQGNSA. The CDR3 region has the DNA TGTGCCAGCAGCCTGGGACTGCAAGAGACCCAGTACTTC. Amino acids: CASSLGLQETQYF.

This clone was seen more than once but under ten times. The chain combines TRBV5-1 with TRBJ2-5; 7 bases line up with TRBD2. Germline trimming cut 7 bases from V and 5 bases from J; bases unmatched to any gene: 11. The V gene's germline CDR1 is SGHRS and CDR2 YFSETQ. The CDR3 totals 14 residues. The CDR3 nucleotides are TGCGCCAGCGGCCTGGGAGGGAGGGAGGAGACCCAGTACTTC. Translated: CASGLGGREETQYF.

The gene calls are TRBV23-1 and TRBJ2-3; D remains unclear. TRBV23-1 is sorted into the ORF group, with uncertain function. Trimming cost V 6 bases and J 4 bases, with 8 bases left between them. This CDR3 is 12 amino acids long. The CDR3 DNA follows: TGCGCCAGCAGCTGTAATCCAGATACGCAGTATTTT. Protein sequence: CASSCNPDTQYF.

This clone was detected only a few times. The gene calls are TRBV5-1 and TRBJ2-4; 7 nucleotides line up with TRBD1. The CDR3 contains 13 residues. V lost 0 bases to trimming and J lost 10 bases; unmatched junction nucleotides: 4. Per germline, CDR1 SGHRS and CDR2 YFSETQ. The CDR3 DNA follows: TGCGCCAGCAGCTTGGCGGGACAGATTATTCAGTACTTC. This gives the protein CASSLAGQIIQYF.

V gene TRBV18 combines with J gene TRBJ1-4, with TRBD1 matching over 7 bases. Germline trimming cut 8 bases from V and 5 bases from J; bases unmatched to any gene: 5. The CDR3 totals 13 residues. Germline CDR1 is KGHSH and CDR2 is LQKENI. This chain's CDR3 is CASLRDRNEKLFF. Written as DNA, the CDR3 is TGTGCCAGCCTCCGGGACAGAAATGAAAAACTGTTTTTT.

The genes are TRBV29-1 and TRBJ1-1, with D uncertain. This CDR3 contains 12 residues. Per the germline V gene, CDR1 is SQVTM and CDR2 is ANQGSEA. CDR3 amino acids: CRHEWGNTEAFF. The CDR3 DNA sequence: TGCAGGCACGAGTGGGGGAACACTGAAGCTTTCTTT.

The sample holds a few counts of this clone. The chain carries TRBV7-2 and TRBJ2-5; D gene unclear. From germline, CDR1 is SGHTA and CDR2 FQGNSA. Trimming pared 5 bases from V and 7 bases from J, leaving 14 bases between. The CDR3 is 13 residues long. The CDR3: CASSLPPPGTQYF. Here the CDR3 DNA reads TGTGCCAGCAGCCTCCCGCCCCCAGGGACCCAGTACTTC.

This clone appeared a few times. V and J are TRBV13 and TRBJ2-1; TRBD2 agrees at 10 bases. The CDR3 is made up of 16 amino acids. V was clipped by 5 bases and J by 4 bases; unmatched bases: 8. Germline lookup yields CDR1 PRHDT and CDR2 FYEKMQ (reference sequence). The CDR3 DNA is TGTGCCAGCAGCCAACCGGGACTAGCGAATTACAATGAGCAGTTCTTC. Its translation is CASSQPGLANYNEQFF.